The 31 T cell receptor beta chains below come from one sample, sequenced in a study of low-dose radiotherapy and immunotherapy resistance in tumors. TRAV- and TRBV-specific primers were used for first-strand cDNA, which covered alpha and beta chains. TCR amplification involved approximately 20 PCR cycles with a constant-region primer and V-primer adapter. TCRdb called the reads again in MiXCR, with one record for every CDR3 protein. The table lists approximately 89,000 distinct CDR3 sequences, 15% to 20% of them singletons. This sample's time point: before trial treatment. This specimen was PBMCs, taken before treatment. The receptor source for this set is a male donor with prostate cancer.

Notes on this clonotype: A much larger clone differs by one base, so this may be a read error. The rearrangement joins TRBV25-1 to TRBJ1-1; D might be TRBD1 (5 bases). Trimming took off 4 bases at V and 7 bases at J, with 7 bases between the two ends. Per the germline V gene, CDR1 is MGHDK and CDR2 is SYGVNS. The CDR3 covers 11 residues. CDR3 residues: CASSVTDEAFF. The CDR3 DNA reads TGTGCCAGCAGTGTGACAGATGAAGCTTTCTTT. The full variable domain, with the rest looked up from reference TRBV25-1 and TRBJ1-1, is EADIYQTPRYLVIGTGKKITLECSQTMGHDKMYWYQQDPGMELHLIHYSYGVNSTEKGDLSSESTVSRIRTEHFPLTLESARPSHTSQYLCASSVTDEAFFGQGTRLTVV.

The sample holds many counts of this clonotype. The chain uses TRBV20-1 and TRBJ2-3, with D perhaps matching TRBD1 or TRBD2 (5 bases each). CDR3 length: 13 amino acids. The germline gives CDR1 DFQATT, CDR2 SNEGSKA (reference sequence). Trimming removed 0 bases at V and 6 bases at J, with 10 bases between. This chain's CDR3 is CSAREYWGDTQYF. The DNA of the CDR3 is TGCAGTGCTAGAGAGTACTGGGGGGATACGCAGTATTTT.

In its sample, this clonotype was seen many times. The V call is TRBV5-1, the J call TRBJ2-6, with 7 bases identical to TRBD1. This CDR3 contains 17 residues. V trimming: 4 bases; J trimming: 0 bases; junction bases outside the gene matches: 7. Germline values: CDR1 SGHRS, CDR2 YFSETQ. The CDR3 DNA follows: TGCGCCAGCAGCCCGGGACAGCCTACCTCTGGGGCCAACGTCCTGACTTTC. It translates to CASSPGQPTSGANVLTF.

This clonotype was observed at least ten times. The chain has TRBV4-2 and TRBJ2-5; the D gene is possibly TRBD1 (7 bases). In germline, CDR1 is LGHNA, CDR2 YNFKEQ. The ends were cut back, 3 bases at V and 5 bases at J, with 22 bases in the middle. The CDR3 length is 17 residues. The CDR3 nucleotides read TGTGCCAGCAGCCAGGAACTCGACAGGGCAGGGGGGGAGACCCAGTACTTC. It specifies CASSQELDRAGGETQYF.

Of note for this clonotype: One base separates it from a far larger clone, so it is likely a read error. V gene TRBV4-1 combines with J gene TRBJ2-1, with D tentatively TRBD1 (6 bases). The J call may be wrong; the DNA end is better matched by TRBJ2-7. CDR1 MGHRA and CDR2 YSYEKL come from the germline V gene. The CDR3 has 19 amino acids. CDR3 bases: TGCGCCAGCATCCAAGATGAGTTGATACGAGGGGGAACCCCCTACGAGCAGTACTTC. Translated: CASIQDELIRGGTPYEQYF.

This clonotype was seen many times. The V gene is TRBV7-9, the J gene TRBJ1-1; D is perhaps TRBD1 (5 bases). Trimming removed 5 bases from V and 0 bases from J, with 22 bases in between. The CDR3 contains 18 residues. Germline assignment: CDR1 SEHNR and CDR2 FQNEAQ (reference sequence). This chain's CDR3 is CASSPGRTRVVLNTEAFF. CDR3 sequence (DNA): TGTGCCAGCAGCCCGGGTAGAACCAGGGTTGTCCTGAACACTGAAGCTTTCTTT.

Many counts were recorded for this clonotype. The V call is TRBV5-1, the J call TRBJ2-3, with D tentatively TRBD2 (5 bases). V was cut by 0 bases and J by 1 base, with 18 bases left in between. The CDR3 covers 18 residues. Per germline, CDR1 SGHRS and CDR2 YFSETQ. The CDR3 spells CASSLASRADTRTDTQYF. The CDR3 DNA reads as TGCGCCAGCAGCTTGGCCTCGAGAGCGGATACCCGCACAGATACGCAGTATTTT.

This clonotype was counted ten times or more. V gene TRBV6-2 or TRBV6-3 combines with J gene TRBJ2-5, with 7 bases matching TRBD2. V was clipped by 5 bases and J by 1 base; unmatched bases: 19. The CDR3 is 19 residues long. The germline V gene encodes CDR1 MNHEY and CDR2 SVGEGT. Here the CDR3 reads CASSEWSRTASGSQETQYF. Written as DNA, the CDR3 is TGTGCCAGCAGTGAATGGAGCCGGACGGCTAGCGGAAGCCAAGAGACCCAGTACTTC.

This clonotype was detected ten times or more. The V gene is TRBV4-1, the J gene TRBJ1-1, with 7 positions matching TRBD1. Germline assignment: CDR1 MGHRA and CDR2 YSYEKL. Trimming cost V 0 bases and J 3 bases; bases outside gene matches: 4. CDR3 length: 15 residues. CDR3 amino acids: CASSQDITGDTEAFF. CDR3 nucleotide sequence: TGCGCCAGCAGCCAAGACATAACAGGGGACACTGAAGCTTTCTTT.

This clonotype was observed at least ten times. The gene calls are TRBV7-3 and TRBJ2-7; 10 bases are shared with TRBD2. The junction had 11 bases not matched to a gene; V was cut back by 0 bases and J by 6 bases. The V gene's germline CDR1 is SGHTA and CDR2 FQGTGA. CDR3 length: 17 amino acids. CDR3 loop: CASSLTERGGPLREQYF. The CDR3 nucleotides are TGTGCCAGCAGCTTAACCGAGCGGGGGGGCCCCTTACGCGAGCAGTACTTC.

This clonotype was seen at least ten times. The gene calls are TRBV5-4 and TRBJ2-5; 11 bases match TRBD2. The CDR3 runs 16 residues. J was trimmed by 5 bases and V by 4 bases; bases with no gene match: 10. CDR1 is SGHNT, CDR2 YYREEE, per germline (reference sequence). CDR3 coding DNA: TGTGCCAGCAGCGACGGGACTAGCGGTGCGGGGGAGACCCAGTACTTC. Its translation: CASSDGTSGAGETQYF.

The CDR3 reads CSALPPAGAGYEQYF. The CDR3 DNA sequence: TGCAGTGCCCTACCTCCCGCGGGAGCTGGCTACGAGCAGTACTTC. The J gene is TRBJ2-7, the V gene TRBV20-1, with 7 positions matching TRBD2. V was clipped by 6 bases and J by 3 bases; unmatched bases: 14. In germline, CDR1 is DFQATT, CDR2 SNEGSKA (reference sequence). This CDR3 is 15 amino acids long.

This clonotype was counted at least ten times. The chain joins TRBV4-1 to TRBJ2-1; 12 positions agree with TRBD2. This CDR3 region has 18 residues. The V gene end was trimmed by 0 bases and the J gene end by 6 bases; junction bases not matched to a gene: 9. In germline, CDR1 is MGHRA, CDR2 YSYEKL. CDR3 region: CASSQDPSGRAFFNEQFF. The CDR3 DNA is TGCGCCAGCAGCCAAGACCCTAGCGGGAGGGCCTTTTTCAATGAGCAGTTCTTC.

This clonotype has ten or more counts. The chain links TRBV18 to TRBJ2-5, with 9 bases that match TRBD2. The V gene end was trimmed by 6 bases and the J gene end by 5 bases; junction bases not matched to a gene: 10. The CDR3 is 15 amino acids. Germline V gives CDR1 KGHSH, CDR2 LQKENI. CDR3 bases: TGTGCCAGCTCCCGAGCTTCCGGGACTAGCGAGACCCAGTACTTC. As protein: CASSRASGTSETQYF.

This clonotype has ten or more counts. The chain uses TRBV5-5 and TRBJ2-1; the match to TRBD1 covers 12 bases. V dropped 0 bases and J dropped 5; count of bases not matched to a gene: 6. The CDR3 has 17 residues. Per the germline V gene, CDR1 is SGHKS and CDR2 is YYEKEE (reference sequence). The CDR3 nucleotides read TGTGCCAGCAGCTTGGTGGGCGGGACAGGGGGCCACAATGAGCAGTTCTTC. This encodes CASSLVGGTGGHNEQFF.

The rearrangement uses TRBV18 and TRBJ1-2; TRBD1 is a possible D gene (6 bases). This CDR3 is 15 amino acids long. The V end lost 6 bases, the J end lost 6 bases, and 20 bases lay between the germline ends. Germline CDR1 is KGHSH and CDR2 is LQKENI. The CDR3: CASSDTRTVSHGYTF. DNA of the CDR3: TGTGCCAGCTCCGATACTCGGACAGTGTCTCATGGCTACACCTTC.

In the case of this clonotype: A far larger clone is only one base removed, so a read error is likely. This chain uses TRBV28 with TRBJ2-1; TRBD2 matches 10 bases. Looked up from germline, CDR1 is MDHEN and CDR2 is SYDVKM. J gave up 10 bases and V 7 bases, and 10 bases lay outside the gene matches. The CDR3 sequence is 14 residues long. The CDR3 DNA sequence: TGTGCCAGCACCGAAGCGGGAGGGACGAACGAGCAGTTCTTC. Amino acids: CASTEAGGTNEQFF.

The table lists this clonotype with many counts. V and J are TRBV7-9 and TRBJ1-2, with no clear D. V gave up 3 bases and J gave up 5 bases, with 13 bases separating them. The CDR3 consists of 14 residues. From germline, CDR1 is SEHNR and CDR2 FQNEAQ (reference sequence). Here the CDR3 DNA reads TGTGCCAGCAGCTTTGCAGTCGGTCGGTATGGCTACACCTTC. Its translation: CASSFAVGRYGYTF.

To note about this clonotype: A far larger clone is one nucleotide away, so this likely arose from a read error. The chain combines TRBV4-3 with TRBJ1-5; tentative D call: TRBD1 (5 bases). The germline CDR1 and CDR2 sequences are LGHNA and YSLEER. With 2 bases removed from V and 5 bases from J, the gap between germline ends came to 13 bases. The CDR3 is 15 amino acids. In nucleotides, the CDR3 is TGCGCCAGCAGCCAAATTGGGGGGAGGGATCAGCCCCAGCATTTT. This codes for CASSQIGGRDQPQHF.

This clonotype appeared many times. The chain carries TRBV7-2 and TRBJ2-2; D remains unclear. The CDR3 runs to 15 residues. CDR1 is SGHTA, CDR2 FQGNSA, per germline. The V and J ends lost 0 bases and 4 bases respectively, with 9 bases between them. In DNA form, the CDR3 reads TGTGCCAGCAGCTTAGCTTACATCCCCACCGGGGAGCTGTTTTTT. Amino acid sequence: CASSLAYIPTGELFF.

This clonotype occurred many times. This chain links TRBV5-1 with TRBJ2-2; D uncertain. This CDR3 contains 14 residues. CDR1 is SGHRS and CDR2 is YFSETQ in the germline V gene. Trimming cost V 5 bases and J 0 bases, with 8 bases left between them. For the CDR3, the DNA is TGCGCCAGCAGTCTAGAAACGAACACCGGGGAGCTGTTTTTT. It yields the protein CASSLETNTGELFF.

This clonotype was observed many times. The V gene is TRBV27, the J gene TRBJ2-7, with 7 nucleotides matching TRBD1. The CDR3 extends over 13 amino acids. CDR1 MNHEY and CDR2 SMNVEV come from the germline V gene (reference sequence). With 7 bases clipped from V and 1 base from J, the junction kept 4 bases outside the gene matches. The CDR3 sequence: CASTGQRSYEQYF. CDR3 coding DNA: TGTGCCAGCACGGGACAGCGTTCCTACGAGCAGTACTTC.

At least ten counts were recorded for this clonotype. V usage is TRBV6-2 or TRBV6-3 and J usage is TRBJ2-1, with D possibly matching TRBD2 (5 bases). The CDR3 is made up of 15 amino acids. V lost 5 bases and J lost 5, with 16 bases in between. Germline values: CDR1 MNHEY, CDR2 SVGEGT. Written as DNA, the CDR3 is TGTGCCAGCAGTGACCGGGGAGTGAACCACAATGAGCAGTTCTTC. Amino acids: CASSDRGVNHNEQFF.

Details on this clonotype: A far larger clone is only one base removed, so a read error is likely. This sequence joins TRBV6-5 and TRBJ2-1, with 7 bases fitting TRBD1. With 8 bases clipped from V and 4 bases from J, the junction kept 14 bases outside the gene matches. There are 16 residues in the CDR3. Germline assignment: CDR1 MNHEY and CDR2 SVGAGI. CDR3 sequence reads: CASGKTTTGSYNEQFF. The CDR3 region has the DNA TGTGCCAGCGGTAAGACGACGACAGGGTCGTACAATGAGCAGTTCTTC.

This clonotype was seen many times. This sequence joins TRBV18 and TRBJ1-2; tentative D call: TRBD1 (5 bases). Germline CDR1 and CDR2: KGHSH and LQKENI. Trimming took off 0 bases at V and 4 bases at J, with 9 bases between the two ends. CDR3 length equals 14 residues. The CDR3 is CASSPPAGFYGYTF. CDR3 nucleotide sequence: TGTGCCAGCTCACCACCGGCAGGGTTCTATGGCTACACCTTC.

The chain has TRBV29-1 and TRBJ2-5; D remains ambiguous. The CDR3 extends over 11 amino acids. Trimming shortened V by 7 bases and J by 3 bases, and 9 bases separated the two germline ends. Germline CDR1 SQVTM, CDR2 ANQGSEA. CDR3 residues: CSAAPEETQYF. Written as DNA, the CDR3 is TGCAGCGCGGCCCCGGAAGAGACCCAGTACTTC.

This clonotype was recorded at least ten times. The chain is built from TRBV30 and TRBJ2-2; no clear D. Germline loops: CDR1 GTSNPN, CDR2 SVGIG (reference sequence). The CDR3 runs to 13 residues. With 5 bases removed from V and 1 base from J, the gap between germline ends came to 8 bases. CDR3 bases: TGTGCCTGGCGGGCAGGGAACACCGGGGAGCTGTTTTTT. Translation gives CAWRAGNTGELFF.

The sample holds many counts of this clonotype. J is TRBJ2-4 and V is TRBV2; 10 bases are shared with TRBD2. With 8 bases clipped from V and 8 bases from J, the junction kept 12 bases outside the gene matches. CDR3 length: 15 amino acids. The germline V gene encodes CDR1 SNHLY and CDR2 FYNNEI. The CDR3 DNA sequence: TGTGCCAGCCGTCCCGGGGGTAGCGGGAGGCACATTCAGTACTTC. It encodes CASRPGGSGRHIQYF. Full variable domain (rest looked up from reference TRBV2 and TRBJ2-4): EPEVTQTPSHQVTQMGQEVILRCVPISNHLYFYWYRQILGQKVEFLVSFYNNEISEKSEIFDDQFSVERPDGSNFTLKIRSTKLEDSAMYFCASRPGGSGRHIQYFGAGTRLSVL.

The chain is built from TRBV28 and TRBJ2-7; D is unclear. Germline CDR1 MDHEN, CDR2 SYDVKM. CDR3 length: 13 amino acids. V lost 7 bases and J lost 0, with 10 bases in between. CDR3 sequence: CASKEAPSYEQYF. In nucleotides, the CDR3 is TGTGCCAGCAAGGAAGCGCCCTCCTACGAGCAGTACTTC.

In regard to this clonotype: A far larger clone is only one base removed, so a read error is likely. This chain joins TRBV20-1 and TRBJ2-7; 13 nucleotides match TRBD2. CDR1 and CDR2 from the germline V gene are DFQATT and SNEGSKA (reference sequence). This CDR3 contains 21 residues. The V and J ends lost 0 bases and 7 bases, in that order; junction bases with no gene match: 24. CDR3 loop: CSARDLSQKTSGRNPYNEQYF. The CDR3 region has the DNA TGCAGTGCTAGAGATCTAAGTCAGAAGACTAGCGGGAGGAACCCCTACAATGAGCAGTACTTC.

This clonotype was recorded at least ten times. The rearrangement joins TRBV6-8 to TRBJ2-3, with 7 bases lining up with TRBD2. Germline loops: CDR1 MNHGY, CDR2 SAAAGT. The CDR3 has 15 residues. Trimming took 0 bases from V and 7 from J; bases not matched to a gene: 7. In nucleotides, the CDR3 is TGTGCCAGCAGTTACTCGAGCGGGGACGGATATACGCAGTATTTT. Translating it yields CASSYSSGDGYTQYF.